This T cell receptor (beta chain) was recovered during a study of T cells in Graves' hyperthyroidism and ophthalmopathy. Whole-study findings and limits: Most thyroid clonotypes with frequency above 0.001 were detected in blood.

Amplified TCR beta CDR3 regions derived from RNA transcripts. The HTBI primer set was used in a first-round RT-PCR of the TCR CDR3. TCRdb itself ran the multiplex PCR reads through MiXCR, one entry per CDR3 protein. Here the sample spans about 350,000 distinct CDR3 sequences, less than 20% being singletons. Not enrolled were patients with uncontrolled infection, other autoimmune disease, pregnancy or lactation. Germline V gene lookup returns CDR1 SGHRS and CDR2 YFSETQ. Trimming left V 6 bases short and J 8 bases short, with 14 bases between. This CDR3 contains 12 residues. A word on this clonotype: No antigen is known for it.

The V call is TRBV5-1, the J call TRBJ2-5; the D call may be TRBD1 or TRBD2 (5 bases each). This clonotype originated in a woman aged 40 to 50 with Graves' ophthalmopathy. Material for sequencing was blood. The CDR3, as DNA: TGCGCCAGCACCGGGGACCAAGGCACCCAGTACTTC. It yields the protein CASTGDQGTQYF.